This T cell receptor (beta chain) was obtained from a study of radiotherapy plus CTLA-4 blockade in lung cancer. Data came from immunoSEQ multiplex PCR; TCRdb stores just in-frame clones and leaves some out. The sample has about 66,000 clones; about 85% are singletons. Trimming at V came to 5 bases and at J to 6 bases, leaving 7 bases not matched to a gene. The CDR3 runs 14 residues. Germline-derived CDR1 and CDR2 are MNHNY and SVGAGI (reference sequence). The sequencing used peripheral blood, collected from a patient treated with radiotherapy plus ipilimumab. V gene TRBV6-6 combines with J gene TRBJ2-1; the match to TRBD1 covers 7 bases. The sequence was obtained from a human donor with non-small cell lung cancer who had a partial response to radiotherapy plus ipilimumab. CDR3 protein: CASSPGTVTNEQFF. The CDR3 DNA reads TGTGCCAGCAGTCCCGGGACAGTCACCAATGAGCAGTTCTTC.